The sequence of this TCR beta chain was determined in a study of T cell repertoires in aging, cancer and after chemotherapy. For the study at large: Donor ages fell into six groups from 30 or younger up to 70 or older. Clear clonal overlap appeared across healthy donor samples taken over several months to years. General study results and limits: In cancer patients, declining TCR diversity with age involved lost richness and lost evenness.

TRB rearrangements spanning V, D and J were amplified using mixed TRB-A/B primers. MiXCR, run by TCRdb on the multiplex PCR reads, gives a single entry per CDR3 protein. The sample yields 11,000 or so distinct CDR3 sequences, roughly a quarter seen once. The CDR3 totals 16 residues. Germline values: CDR1 SGHAT, CDR2 FQNNGV. V lost 6 bases and J lost 3, with 18 bases in between. Amplification of TCR beta used genomic DNA extracted from peripheral blood. A remark on this clonotype: Its target is unknown.

The rearrangement joins TRBV11-2 to TRBJ2-1; D might be TRBD1 (6 bases). Sequencing used blood. The receptor was isolated from a human donor in good health. The DNA for the CDR3 is TGTGCCAGCAGGACCCTTACAGGGAGACTCTACAATGAGCAGTTCTTC. This encodes CASRTLTGRLYNEQFF.